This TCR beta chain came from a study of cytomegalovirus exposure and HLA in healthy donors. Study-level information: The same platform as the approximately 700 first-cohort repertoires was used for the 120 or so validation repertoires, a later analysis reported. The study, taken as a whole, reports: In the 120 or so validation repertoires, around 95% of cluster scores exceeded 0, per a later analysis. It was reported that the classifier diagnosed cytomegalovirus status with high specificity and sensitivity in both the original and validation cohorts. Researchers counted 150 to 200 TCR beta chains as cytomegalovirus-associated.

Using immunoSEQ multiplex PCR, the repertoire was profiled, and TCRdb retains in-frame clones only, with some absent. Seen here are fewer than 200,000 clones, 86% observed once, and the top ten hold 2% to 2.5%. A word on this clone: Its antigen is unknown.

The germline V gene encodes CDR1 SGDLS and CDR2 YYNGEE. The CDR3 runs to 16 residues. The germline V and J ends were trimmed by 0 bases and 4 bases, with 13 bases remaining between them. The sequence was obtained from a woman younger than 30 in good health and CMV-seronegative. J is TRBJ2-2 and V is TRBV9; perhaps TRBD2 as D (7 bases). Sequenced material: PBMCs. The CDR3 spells CASSVGGGGPTGELFF. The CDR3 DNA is TGTGCCAGCAGCGTAGGGGGCGGGGGCCCCACCGGGGAGCTGTTTTTT.